The 15 T cell receptor beta chains given below trace back to one sample, sequenced in a study of CD8+CD57+ T cells in acquired aplastic anemia. Patients sequenced had flow cytometry evidence of CD8+CD57+ cell expansion. Using genomic DNA as the template, TCR beta VDJ and CDR3 profiling was carried out. TCRdb reprocessed the reads with MiXCR, giving one entry per CDR3 protein. The table includes 450,000 to 600,000 distinct CDR3 sequences, under 40% detected once. The sample was sorted CD4+, CD8+, or CD8+CD57+ T cells (not recorded which) from PBMCs. These receptors came from a human donor with aplastic anemia.

The J gene is TRBJ1-5, the V gene TRBV28; D gene ambiguous. Looked up from germline, CDR1 is MDHEN and CDR2 is SYDVKM. The V end was cut by 4 bases, the J end by 2 bases, with 15 bases between. The CDR3 loop spans 16 amino acids. The CDR3 DNA sequence: TGTGCCAGCAGTTACGTAAGGGCTCAGCGCAATCAGCCCCAGCATTTT. It codes for CASSYVRAQRNQPQHF. Full variable domain (outside the CDR3, taken from reference TRBV28 and TRBJ1-5): DVKVTQSSRYLVKRTGEKVFLECVQDMDHENMFWYRQDPGLGLRLIYFSYDVKMKEKGDIPEGYSVSREKKERFSLILESASTNQTSMYLCASSYVRAQRNQPQHFGDGTRLSIL.

This clonotype was counted a few times. A much larger clone lies a single base off, so this may be a read error. The chain carries TRBV24-1 and TRBJ1-3; 11 nucleotides agree with TRBD1. Losses at the gene ends were 5 bases for V and 0 bases for J; bases not matched to a gene: 5. This CDR3 has 17 amino acids. Germline lookup yields CDR1 KGHDR and CDR2 SFDVKD. CDR3 loop: CATSGSGTGGSGNTIYF. The CDR3 DNA reads TGTGCCACCAGTGGCAGCGGGACAGGGGGCTCTGGAAACACCATATATTTT.

This clonotype has only one observation. The genes are TRBV7-9 and TRBJ1-2, with D hard to call. CDR3 length: 15 amino acids. Trimming took off 1 base at V and 2 bases at J, with 11 bases between the two ends. Germline V gene sequence: CDR1 SEHNR, CDR2 FQNEAQ (reference sequence). The CDR3: CASSLGRAVNYGYTF. The CDR3 nucleotides are TGTGCCAGCAGCTTAGGACGGGCAGTGAACTATGGCTACACCTTC.

This clonotype has ten or more counts. The chain couples TRBV19 to TRBJ2-3, with D possibly matching TRBD2 (5 bases). V was shortened by 0 bases and J by 1 base, with 5 bases between the two germline ends. CDR3 length: 14 residues. The germline CDR1 and CDR2 sequences are LNHDA and SQIVND (reference sequence). CDR3 amino acids: CASSIERGTDTQYF. The CDR3 DNA follows: TGTGCCAGTAGTATAGAGCGGGGCACAGATACGCAGTATTTT.

This clonotype was seen more than once but under ten times. J is TRBJ1-2 and V is TRBV4-3; maybe TRBD1 (6 bases). Trimming shortened V by 4 bases and J by 0 bases, and 12 bases separated the two germline ends. Looked up from germline, CDR1 is LGHNA and CDR2 is YSLEER. This CDR3 spans 15 amino acids. DNA of the CDR3: TGCGCCAGCAGCCCGGAACAGGGCTCTAACTATGGCTACACCTTC. Translation gives CASSPEQGSNYGYTF.

The V gene is TRBV4-1, the J gene TRBJ1-3; D is undetermined. There are 18 residues in the CDR3. V dropped 1 base and J dropped 7 bases, with 23 bases sitting between them. CDR1 MGHRA and CDR2 YSYEKL come from the germline V gene. The CDR3 loop is CASSQATPNGVLYNTIYF. CDR3 nucleotide sequence: TGCGCCAGCAGCCAAGCTACCCCGAATGGGGTTTTGTATAACACCATATATTTT.

A remark on this clonotype: A much larger clone is a single base away; this may be a read error. This sequence joins TRBV7-3 and TRBJ2-7; tentatively, D is TRBD1 (6 bases). The CDR3 is made up of 15 amino acids. Germline values: CDR1 SGHTA, CDR2 FQGTGA. The DNA of the CDR3 is TGTGCCAGCAGCCTACTTGGGGGCGCGAACTACGAGCAGCACTTC. It yields the protein CASSLLGGANYEQHF.

This clonotype was seen only a few times. The V and J genes are TRBV5-1 and TRBJ2-1; 11 nucleotides align to TRBD2. The CDR3 sequence is 16 residues long. The V segment lost 3 bases and the J segment 9 bases; nucleotides outside the gene matches: 11. Germline lookup yields CDR1 SGHRS and CDR2 YFSETQ. Written as DNA, the CDR3 is TGCGCCAGCAGCTATACTAGCGGGAGTGGGTTCCCTGAGCAGTTCTTC. Its translation is CASSYTSGSGFPEQFF.

The chain carries TRBV20-1 and TRBJ2-7; D call uncertain. This CDR3 contains 12 residues. V lost 3 bases and J lost 4, with 10 bases in between. Looked up from germline, CDR1 is DFQATT and CDR2 is SNEGSKA (reference sequence). CDR3 in DNA: TGCAGTGCTAGCGAGCTGGTTTACGAGCAGTACTTC. It yields the protein CSASELVYEQYF.

The J gene is TRBJ2-7, the V gene TRBV12-3 or TRBV12-4, with TRBD2 matching 10 bases. V was pared by 7 bases and J by 4 bases, with 16 bases of the junction left unmatched. The CDR3 covers 17 residues. The CDR3 is CASMGLAGDNRLYEQYF. Here the CDR3 DNA reads TGTGCCAGCATGGGTCTAGCGGGAGACAATCGCTTATACGAGCAGTACTTC.

The chain recombines TRBV3-1 with TRBJ1-1; 7 nucleotides align to TRBD1. V lost 4 bases and J lost 5; bases outside the gene matches: 10. CDR3 size: 15 residues. Germline CDR1 is LGHDT and CDR2 is YNNKEL (reference sequence). CDR3 nucleotide sequence: TGTGCCAGCAGCCGGGAAGGTCCAGGGGGAACTGAAGCTTTCTTT. Protein sequence: CASSREGPGGTEAFF.

Notes on this clonotype: The CDR3 end shows no conserved phenylalanine or tryptophan, and so a read error is likely. The chain employs TRBV19 and TRBJ2-7, with 8 positions matching TRBD2. The CDR3 loop spans 15 amino acids. V shed 7 bases, J shed 4 bases, and the junction held 12 bases outside the gene matches. Germline V gene lookup returns CDR1 LNHDA and CDR2 SQIVND (reference sequence). DNA of the CDR3: TGTGCCAGTACGAGCGGGGGAACTACATATTACGAGCAGTACCTC. Its protein is CASTSGGTTYYEQYL.

This clonotype was observed at least ten times. The J gene is TRBJ2-5, the V gene TRBV2; 7 bases line up with TRBD2. The junction had 9 bases not matched to a gene; V was cut back by 6 bases and J by 5 bases. This CDR3 comprises 14 residues. Per germline, CDR1 SNHLY and CDR2 FYNNEI. The CDR3 here is CASREPGGRETQYF. The DNA of the CDR3 is TGTGCCAGCAGGGAGCCGGGGGGACGGGAGACCCAGTACTTC. The whole variable domain, filled in from reference TRBV2 and TRBJ2-5, reads EPEVTQTPSHQVTQMGQEVILRCVPISNHLYFYWYRQILGQKVEFLVSFYNNEISEKSEIFDDQFSVERPDGSNFTLKIRSTKLEDSAMYFCASREPGGRETQYFGPGTRLLVL.

The gene calls are TRBV28 and TRBJ1-6, with TRBD1 identical over 7 bases. Germline loops: CDR1 MDHEN, CDR2 SYDVKM. The CDR3 spans 17 residues. The V and J ends lost 5 bases and 2 bases, in that order; junction bases with no gene match: 9. The CDR3 nucleotides are TGTGCCAGCAGTACCGACAGGGCGAGAGCCTATAATTCACCCCTCCACTTT. Its protein is CASSTDRARAYNSPLHF.

This clonotype occurred many times. CDR3 in amino acids: CASSPKPGGFGYTF. CDR3 DNA sequence: TGTGCCAGCAGCCCCAAACCAGGGGGCTTCGGCTACACCTTC. The chain is built from TRBV7-9 and TRBJ1-2; 8 bases map to TRBD1. The CDR3 covers 14 residues. Looked up from germline, CDR1 is SEHNR and CDR2 is FQNEAQ (reference sequence). V dropped 5 bases and J dropped 8; count of bases not matched to a gene: 10.